The 27 T cell receptor beta chains reported below all come from one sample, sequenced in a study of T cell repertoires in cytomegalovirus infection. TCRdb itself ran the reads through MiXCR, one entry per CDR3 protein. The sample consists of fewer than 350,000 distinct CDR3 sequences, about 27% of them appearing once. For these TCRs, the target antigens are not known. The specimen was cultured PBMCs, collected from culture after CMV antigen stimulation. The origin of the receptors is a human donor in good health (CMV status not recorded). Some clones in this sample may be carry-over from other donors' samples.

This clonotype was seen a few times. CDR3 amino acids: CASNNFGIYNEQFF. The CDR3 DNA is TGTGCCAGCAATAACTTCGGGATATACAATGAGCAGTTCTTC. The genes are TRBV6-6 and TRBJ2-1, with D possibly being TRBD2 (5 bases). Trimming pared 7 bases from V and 4 bases from J, leaving 14 bases between. Germline loops: CDR1 MNHNY, CDR2 SVGAGI (reference sequence). The CDR3 runs 14 residues.

This clonotype appeared many times. The V and J genes are TRBV14 and TRBJ1-2; D remains unclear. The V gene's germline CDR1 is SGHDN and CDR2 FVKESK. The CDR3 is made up of 12 amino acids. Between the trimmed V and J ends, which lost 5 bases and 2 bases, there was a span of 6 bases. The CDR3 loop reads CASSVGNYGYTF. The CDR3 nucleotides are TGTGCCAGCAGCGTCGGAAACTATGGCTACACCTTC.

The V gene is TRBV7-2, the J gene TRBJ2-3; 7 bases are a match to TRBD2. The germline gives CDR1 SGHTA, CDR2 FQGNSA. The V segment lost 1 base and the J segment 10 bases; nucleotides outside the gene matches: 5. This CDR3 is built from 13 residues. The CDR3 loop is CASSLGVAGAQYF. CDR3 DNA: TGTGCCAGCAGCTTAGGGGTTGCGGGGGCGCAGTATTTT. The variable domain in full, completed from reference TRBV7-2 and TRBJ2-3, reads GAGVSQSPSNKVTEKGKDVELRCDPISGHTALYWYRQSLGQGLEFLIYFQGNSAPDKSGLPSDRFSAERTGGSVSTLTIQRTQQEDSAVYLCASSLGVAGAQYFGPGTRLTVL.

This clonotype was seen a single time. The chain couples TRBV28 to TRBJ2-1; TRBD1 or TRBD2 may be the D gene (5 bases each). V lost 4 bases to trimming and J lost 4 bases, with 11 bases between them. The germline gives CDR1 MDHEN, CDR2 SYDVKM. This CDR3 spans 14 amino acids. The CDR3 DNA sequence: TGTGCCAGCAGTTCACCGGGGCAATACAATGAGCAGTTCTTC. This sequence encodes CASSSPGQYNEQFF.

This clonotype was recorded many times. The chain employs TRBV11-1 and TRBJ2-4; TRBD2 matches at 7 bases. This CDR3 comprises 15 residues. Germline V gives CDR1 SGHAT, CDR2 FQDESV (reference sequence). After removal of 4 bases from V and 7 bases from J, the junction contained 10 bases not matched to a gene. The CDR3 DNA follows: TGTGCCAGCAGCTCCTCGACCGGGAGGCAGAACATTCAGTACTTC. Translating it yields CASSSSTGRQNIQYF.

This chain uses TRBV6-6 with TRBJ2-7; no definite D call. V gave up 0 bases and J gave up 2 bases, with 5 bases separating them. Germline CDR1 is MNHNY and CDR2 is SVGAGI (reference sequence). CDR3 length: 13 residues. The CDR3 region is CASSYSPTYEQYF. The CDR3 DNA reads as TGTGCCAGCAGTTACTCGCCGACCTACGAGCAGTACTTC.

This clonotype came up many times. The chain employs TRBV7-6 and TRBJ2-5; D is ambiguous. There are 15 residues in the CDR3. The V end lost 2 bases, the J end lost 0 bases, and 10 bases lay between the germline ends. Per the germline V gene, CDR1 is SGHVS and CDR2 is FNYEAQ. CDR3: CASSLRDPYQETQYF. CDR3 in DNA: TGTGCCAGCAGCTTAAGGGATCCGTACCAAGAGACCCAGTACTTC. Full variable domain (outside the CDR3, taken from reference TRBV7-6 and TRBJ2-5): GAGVSQSPRYKVTKRGQDVALRCDPISGHVSLYWYRQALGQGPEFLTYFNYEAQQDKSGLPNDRFSAERPEGSISTLTIQRTEQRDSAMYRCASSLRDPYQETQYFGPGTRLLVL.

A few counts support this clonotype. This sequence joins TRBV14 and TRBJ2-3, with 12 bases that match TRBD2. V lost 1 base, J lost 1 base, and 12 bases stayed unmatched. Germline V gene lookup returns CDR1 SGHDN and CDR2 FVKESK. This CDR3 region has 20 residues. CDR3 sequence reads: CASSQVWGSGLAGRTDTQYF. Written as DNA, the CDR3 is TGTGCCAGCAGCCAAGTCTGGGGTTCAGGACTAGCGGGACGCACAGATACGCAGTATTTT.

This clonotype occurred a few times. CDR3 nucleotides: TGTGCCAGCAGACAACCTCTAAGCGATGGTACAGATACGCAGTATTTT. Its protein product is CASRQPLSDGTDTQYF. The V and J genes are TRBV6-2 or TRBV6-3 and TRBJ2-3; D call uncertain. The V end lost 6 bases, the J end lost 3 bases, and 19 bases lay between the germline ends. The CDR3 has 16 amino acids. The germline V gene has CDR1 MNHEY and CDR2 SVGEGT.

This clonotype was recorded a few times. The V gene is TRBV9, the J gene TRBJ1-5; D unclear. Germline CDR1 is SGDLS and CDR2 is YYNGEE. V dropped 0 bases and J dropped 6 bases, with 13 bases sitting between them. The CDR3 extends over 15 amino acids. The CDR3 sequence: CASSVGEAPGQPQHF. The CDR3 nucleotides are TGTGCCAGCAGCGTAGGGGAAGCCCCAGGTCAGCCCCAGCATTTT.

There are a few counts of this clonotype. The CDR3 region has the DNA TGTGCCAGCAGCTTGGACATTCCCTATGGCTACACCTTC. It codes for CASSLDIPYGYTF. The chain carries TRBV5-4 and TRBJ1-2; unclear D gene. The CDR3 spans 13 residues. Trimming took 0 bases from V and 4 from J, leaving 7 bases between them. Germline CDR1 reads SGHNT; CDR2 reads YYREEE (reference sequence).

This clonotype was observed a few times. The chain has TRBV12-3 or TRBV12-4 and TRBJ2-3; 8 nucleotides line up with TRBD2. With V trimmed by 3 bases and J by 1 base, 12 bases remained unmatched. The CDR3 consists of 18 residues. The DNA for the CDR3 is TGTGCCAGCAGTTTCGCCTACAGCGGGGGTGAACGCACAGATACGCAGTATTTT. Its translation: CASSFAYSGGERTDTQYF.

This clonotype came up a few times. V is TRBV7-6 and J is TRBJ1-3; maybe TRBD1 (5 bases). The germline V gene has CDR1 SGHVS and CDR2 FNYEAQ. The CDR3 length is 15 residues. V lost 5 bases to trimming and J lost 0 bases, with 11 bases between them. The CDR3 region is CASSPQETSGNTIYF. The DNA for the CDR3 is TGTGCCAGCAGCCCACAGGAAACCTCTGGAAACACCATATATTTT.

This chain uses TRBV6-4 with TRBJ1-1; D remains unclear. This CDR3 is 13 amino acids long. CDR1 is MRHNA, CDR2 SNTAGT, per germline. V lost 3 bases, J lost 0 bases, and 5 bases lay in between. The CDR3 is CASSDGLNTEAFF. In nucleotides, the CDR3 is TGTGCCAGCAGTGATGGACTGAACACTGAAGCTTTCTTT.

This clonotype has a count of ten or more. The chain couples TRBV28 to TRBJ2-3; TRBD1 aligns across 9 bases. This CDR3 is 16 amino acids long. Looked up from germline, CDR1 is MDHEN and CDR2 is SYDVKM. Trimming at V came to 5 bases and at J to 4 bases, leaving 10 bases not matched to a gene. CDR3 bases: TGTGCCAGCAGTGGGGCCGGGACAGGGAGTTCAGATACGCAGTATTTT. This translates into CASSGAGTGSSDTQYF.

The chain employs TRBV7-6 and TRBJ2-6, with a tentative D call TRBD1 (6 bases). From germline, CDR1 is SGHVS and CDR2 FNYEAQ. Trimming removed 7 bases from V and 3 bases from J, with 10 bases in between. The CDR3 totals 14 residues. CDR3 in amino acids: CASKTGFGANVLTF. DNA of the CDR3: TGTGCCAGCAAGACAGGTTTTGGGGCCAACGTCCTGACTTTC.

The genes are TRBV19 and TRBJ1-2; 8 nucleotides agree with TRBD1. This CDR3 is built from 15 residues. V was pared by 5 bases and J by 5 bases, with 10 bases of the junction left unmatched. Germline loops: CDR1 LNHDA, CDR2 SQIVND (reference sequence). CDR3 sequence: CASSPPDRELYGYTF. The CDR3 nucleotides are TGTGCCAGTAGTCCCCCGGACAGGGAGCTATATGGCTACACCTTC.

A few counts support this clonotype. The chain couples TRBV11-2 to TRBJ2-3; 12 nucleotides line up with TRBD2. J gave up 5 bases and V 5 bases, and 8 bases lay outside the gene matches. The CDR3 totals 16 residues. Germline CDR1 SGHAT, CDR2 FQNNGV. The CDR3 DNA is TGTGCCAGCAGCCCTTGGACTAGCGGGAAACTAGATACGCAGTATTTT. Translated: CASSPWTSGKLDTQYF.

In this sample, this clonotype turned up a few times. This rearrangement joins TRBV7-7 to TRBJ2-2; TRBD1 or TRBD2 may be the D gene (6 bases each). Germline CDR1 and CDR2: SSHAT and FNYEAQ (reference sequence). The CDR3 loop spans 18 amino acids. The ends were cut back, 1 base at V and 1 base at J, with 16 bases in the middle. CDR3: CASSLEVRGALNTGELFF. CDR3 DNA: TGTGCCAGCAGCTTAGAAGTAAGGGGGGCGCTGAACACCGGGGAGCTGTTTTTT.

This clonotype was observed a handful of times. V is TRBV4-1 and J is TRBJ1-1; D is uncertain. This CDR3 is 16 amino acids long. The germline V and J ends were trimmed by 0 bases and 3 bases, with 14 bases remaining between them. Per germline, CDR1 MGHRA and CDR2 YSYEKL. CDR3 sequence: CASSQEGVGSYTEAFF. In DNA, the CDR3 is TGCGCCAGCAGCCAAGAGGGAGTAGGGAGTTACACTGAAGCTTTCTTT.

This clonotype was seen ten or more times. J is TRBJ1-2 and V is TRBV28; D possibly corresponds to TRBD1 (6 bases). Looked up from germline, CDR1 is MDHEN and CDR2 is SYDVKM. CDR3 length equals 12 residues. V was shortened by 5 bases and J by 7 bases, with 11 bases between the two germline ends. The CDR3 DNA reads TGTGCCAGCAGTGGGGGGGGCCGTGGCTACACCTTC. Its protein product is CASSGGGRGYTF.

The chain employs TRBV29-1 and TRBJ2-7; D might be TRBD1 (5 bases). From germline, CDR1 is SQVTM and CDR2 ANQGSEA. The V end was cut by 0 bases, the J end by 2 bases, with 11 bases between. The CDR3 sequence is 14 residues long. CDR3 sequence reads: CSVEDPDKPYEQYF. The CDR3 DNA follows: TGCAGCGTTGAAGATCCGGACAAACCCTACGAGCAGTACTTC.

There are a few counts of this clonotype. The chain combines TRBV27 with TRBJ2-2; TRBD2 aligns across 7 bases. Germline CDR1 is MNHEY and CDR2 is SMNVEV (reference sequence). The CDR3 loop spans 14 amino acids. The V segment lost 6 bases and the J segment 1 base; nucleotides outside the gene matches: 2. The CDR3 here is CASSRTRNTGELFF. The CDR3, as DNA: TGTGCCAGCAGCAGGACTAGGAACACCGGGGAGCTGTTTTTT.

This clonotype turned up a few times. This chain joins TRBV7-2 and TRBJ2-2; no clear D gene. V was clipped by 4 bases and J by 5 bases, with 14 bases between them. CDR1 is SGHTA and CDR2 is FQGNSA in the germline V gene. CDR3 length: 15 residues. The CDR3 region has the DNA TGTGCCAGCAGCTCACCCAACCTAATTACCGGGGAGCTGTTTTTT. The encoded protein is CASSSPNLITGELFF.

This clonotype was recorded many times. The chain carries TRBV7-3 and TRBJ2-7; 8 bases are shared with TRBD2. The V segment lost 5 bases and the J segment 6 bases; nucleotides outside the gene matches: 9. The CDR3 contains 14 residues. The germline gives CDR1 SGHTA, CDR2 FQGTGA. CDR3 protein: CASSPGRAGAEQYF. The CDR3 nucleotides are TGTGCCAGCAGCCCCGGCCGAGCGGGAGCCGAGCAGTACTTC.

This sequence joins TRBV7-2 and TRBJ1-5, with TRBD1 as a possible D gene (5 bases). This CDR3 region has 14 residues. Germline loops: CDR1 SGHTA, CDR2 FQGNSA. With 3 bases removed from V and 3 bases from J, the gap between germline ends came to 9 bases. CDR3 coding DNA: TGTGCCAGCAGCTTTGGCAGGGCCAATCAGCCCCAGCATTTT. Translating it yields CASSFGRANQPQHF. Drawing the rest from reference TRBV7-2 and TRBJ1-5, the complete variable domain is GAGVSQSPSNKVTEKGKDVELRCDPISGHTALYWYRQSLGQGLEFLIYFQGNSAPDKSGLPSDRFSAERTGGSVSTLTIQRTQQEDSAVYLCASSFGRANQPQHFGDGTRLSIL.

The chain combines TRBV29-1 with TRBJ2-3; D might be TRBD2 (6 bases). The CDR3 spans 15 residues. The V gene's germline CDR1 is SQVTM and CDR2 ANQGSEA. Trimming took 0 bases from V and 2 from J, leaving 12 bases between them. CDR3 loop: CSVEDPREFTDTQYF. The CDR3 bases are TGCAGCGTTGAAGATCCCCGGGAGTTCACAGATACGCAGTATTTT.